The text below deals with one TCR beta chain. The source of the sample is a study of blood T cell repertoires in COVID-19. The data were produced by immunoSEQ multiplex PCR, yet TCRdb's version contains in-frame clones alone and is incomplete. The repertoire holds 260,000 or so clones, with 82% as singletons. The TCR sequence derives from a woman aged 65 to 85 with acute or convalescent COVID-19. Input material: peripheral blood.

CDR3 residues: CASSPAGDGQPQHF. In nucleotides, the CDR3 is TGTGCCAGCTCACCAGCAGGGGACGGTCAGCCCCAGCATTTT. The chain uses TRBV18 and TRBJ1-5, with TRBD1 as a possible D gene (6 bases). The germline CDR1 and CDR2 sequences are KGHSH and LQKENI. CDR3 length: 14 residues. Trimming took off 2 bases at V and 6 bases at J, with 11 bases between the two ends. Full variable domain (missing parts from reference TRBV18 and TRBJ1-5): NAGVMQNPRHLVRRRGQEARLRCSPMKGHSHVYWYRQLPEEGLKFMVYLQKENIIDESGMPKERFSAEFPKEGPSILRIQQVVRGDSAAYFCASSPAGDGQPQHFGDGTRLSIL.